This T cell receptor (beta chain) was sequenced for a study of immune evolution from preneoplasia to lung adenocarcinoma. Study as a whole: HLA loss of heterozygosity: around 6.5% AIS, about 15% MIA, about 31% ADC, none AAH. Study observations and caveats: Top clone frequencies peaked in normal lung, apparently declining through invasive adenocarcinoma.

Patients had resection in Japan or China between the mid-2010s and the late 2010s. Each case's diagnosis was confirmed by two pathologists on H&E. This clone is judged large (0.1 to 1%). Its matching antigen is unknown. The CDR3 has 17 amino acids. Here immunoSEQ multiplex PCR was the method, and the copy in TCRdb shows in-frame clones only, minus some. The sample consists of some 6,500 clones, roughly 80% of them appearing once. Sequenced sample: FFPE lung adenocarcinoma in situ tissue. The V gene is TRBV21-1, the J gene TRBJ2-7; the table assigns TRBD2, which was not confirmed against the DNA. TRBV21-1 is annotated as a pseudogene. The TCR originated in a donor older than 65 with lung adenocarcinoma. As DNA, the CDR3 is TGTGCCAGCAGCAAAGAGGCAACTACATCAGCCTCCTACGAGCAGTACTTC. Protein: CASSKEATTSASYEQYF.